Below, one T cell receptor beta chain is given with its context. The V end was cut by 0 bases, the J end by 3 bases, with 5 bases between. The germline V gene encodes CDR1 MGHRA and CDR2 YSYEKL. This CDR3 contains 14 residues. Per the study methods: It was from reference gene primer amplification that nucleated cell counts were estimated. Assay: immunoSEQ multiplex PCR; the TCRdb copy retains only in-frame clones and omits some. Clone size and V and J calls were adopted from that table, with D and trimming inferred from the DNA. The sample includes approximately 100,000 clones, 70% to 90% seen only once; the top ten take under 2.5%. The sample originates from a study of blood T cell repertoires in COVID-19. Overall study: Material from acute and convalescent COVID-19 was sourced from the United States, Italy and Spain. PBMCs, B-cell-depleted T cells, or T cells were the source of the cDNA or gDNA that made up the material.

The rearrangement joins TRBV4-1 to TRBJ1-4; no clear D gene. This TCR came from a human donor in a cohort sampled during active COVID-19. Sequenced: peripheral blood. The CDR3 DNA is TGCGCCAGCAGCCAAGATCTGTCTAATGAAAAACTGTTTTTT. It is translated as CASSQDLSNEKLFF.